This is a list of T cell receptor beta chains from one sample in a study of Ad26.COV2.S vaccination and SARS-CoV-2 variants. Generated by immunoSEQ multiplex PCR, the TCRdb table keeps only in-frame clones and is missing some. The sample consists of about 420,000 clones, 70% to 90% of them appearing once. Sample: peripheral blood, taken in a trial of Ad26.COV2.S vaccine versus placebo. The receptor source for this set is a person between 18 and 60 years old who received the Ad26.COV2.S COVID-19 vaccine or a placebo. Each CDR3 is given with its conserved first and last residue. The D gene is left open where the match is weak. Size is stated for part of the rows, as once, few or many counts, or as a class when the clone is expanded.

D gene,V gene,J gene,clone size,CDR3 DNA,CDR3 protein
.,TRBV7-2,TRBJ1-1,.,TGTGCCAGCAGCCCAGGGGCGTCGAACACTGAAGCTTTCTTT,CASSPGASNTEAFF
.,TRBV27,TRBJ1-4,.,TGTGCCAGCAGCCGGACAGCCCTAACTGAAAAACTGTTTTTT,CASSRTALTEKLFF
.,TRBV11-3,TRBJ2-7,.,TGTGCCAGCAGCTTAGATTCGGGCTCCTACGAGCAGTACTTC,CASSLDSGSYEQYF
.,TRBV27,TRBJ1-2,.,TGTGCCAGCAGTTTATTGGCAGGGGAGGGCGGCTACACCTTC,CASSLLAGEGGYTF
.,TRBV7-9,TRBJ2-6,.,TGTGCCAGCAGCCTGAATATAAAGGGGCTCCCTGGGGCCAACGTCCTGACTTTC,CASSLNIKGLPGANVLTF
TRBD2,TRBV6-2/TRBV6-3,TRBJ2-3,.,TGTGCCAGCAGTCCGCTGGGACTAGCTATAGATACGCAGTATTTT,CASSPLGLAIDTQYF
.,TRBV4-3,TRBJ2-3,.,TGCGCCAGCAGCCAAGACCGGACAGGAGGGGATACGCAGTATTTT,CASSQDRTGGDTQYF
.,TRBV11-1,TRBJ2-6,.,TGTGCCAGCAGCTTAGCCGGCTCTGGGGCCAACGTCCTGACTTTC,CASSLAGSGANVLTF
TRBD1,TRBV30,TRBJ2-7,.,TGTGCCTGGAGATCTCCAGGGGGCGAGCAGTACTTC,CAWRSPGGEQYF
.,TRBV5-6,TRBJ2-1,.,TGTGCCAGCAGCTTGGGTCAGGTTATAATAAGCTCCTACAATGAGCAGTTCTTC,CASSLGQVIISSYNEQFF
.,TRBV7-9,TRBJ1-1,.,TGTGCCAGCAGCTGGACGTCGAGGGGACACGACACTGAAGCTTTCTTT,CASSWTSRGHDTEAFF
.,TRBV12-5,TRBJ1-5,.,TGTGCTAGCGGGATTAATCAGCCCCAGCATTTT,CASGINQPQHF
.,TRBV7-8,TRBJ1-6,.,TGTGCCAGCAGCTGGGGCCTTACGAATTCACCCCTCCACTTT,CASSWGLTNSPLHF
TRBD1,TRBV27,TRBJ1-4,few,TGTGCCAGCAGTCCAATTCCGGGACAGGGGGAACCCTCAAATGAAAAACTGTTTTTT,CASSPIPGQGEPSNEKLFF
TRBD1,TRBV28,TRBJ1-1,.,TGTGCCAGCATTTACAGGGGATACACTGAAGCTTTCTTT,CASIYRGYTEAFF
.,TRBV28,TRBJ1-5,few,TGTGCCAGCACCCCGGGGGCGGGACAGCCCCAGCATTTT,CASTPGAGQPQHF
TRBD1,TRBV5-1,TRBJ1-2,.,TGCGCCAGCAGCTTCCGCCGGGACAGTGGAGCCGGCTACACCTTC,CASSFRRDSGAGYTF
TRBD2,TRBV7-6,TRBJ2-1,.,TGTGCCAGCAGCCCAACTAGCGGGGGGGCCCGGTGGAATGAGCAGTTCTTC,CASSPTSGGARWNEQFF
TRBD2,TRBV19,TRBJ2-1,once,TGTGCCAGTACGAATCTAGCGGGGGGCCACTACAATGAGCAGTTCTTC,CASTNLAGGHYNEQFF
TRBD1,TRBV25-1,TRBJ1-2,.,TGTGCCAGCAGTCCAGGGGGCCCCCTTCCTAATGGCTACACCTTC,CASSPGGPLPNGYTF
.,TRBV6-2/TRBV6-3,TRBJ2-2,.,TGTGCCAGCAGTTACGCCAAGTCCTCGAACACCGGGGAGCTGTTTTTT,CASSYAKSSNTGELFF
.,TRBV4-1,TRBJ1-2,.,TGCGCCAGCAGCCAAGATGTAGGGTCACCTGGCTACACCTTC,CASSQDVGSPGYTF
.,TRBV11-2,TRBJ1-2,.,TGTGCCAGCAGCTTAGCAGGGAGTAACTATGGCTACACCTTC,CASSLAGSNYGYTF
TRBD1,TRBV7-9,TRBJ2-7,.,TGTGCCAGCAGCCCTGGGACAGGGGCCTACGAGCAGTACTTC,CASSPGTGAYEQYF
.,TRBV7-9,TRBJ2-7,.,TGTGCCAGCAGCCCCGGAGGGCCCTACGAGCAGTACTTC,CASSPGGPYEQYF
TRBD1,TRBV5-1,TRBJ2-7,.,TGCGCCAGCGCTTCGACAGGGTCCTACGAGCAGTACTTC,CASASTGSYEQYF
.,TRBV9,TRBJ2-2,.,TGTGCCAGCAGAGCGCAGGGGGGCGGCGGGGAGCTGTTTTTT,CASRAQGGGGELFF
.,TRBV18,TRBJ2-7,.,TGTGCCAGCTCACGGCCTCTAGCGTCCAACTCCTACGAGCAGTACTTC,CASSRPLASNSYEQYF
.,TRBV19,TRBJ2-1,.,TGTGCCAGTAGTACCAGGAGGGAGTCCTACAATGAGCAGTTCTTC,CASSTRRESYNEQFF
TRBD1,TRBV5-8,TRBJ2-7,.,TGTGCCAGCATCCGGACAGGCCTCCTTTCCTACGAGCAGTACTTC,CASIRTGLLSYEQYF
.,TRBV2,TRBJ2-3,.,TGTGCCAGCAGGGTCTCTAAGCGGCTCACAGATACGCAGTATTTT,CASRVSKRLTDTQYF
.,TRBV7-2,TRBJ1-2,.,TGTGCCAGCAGCGTTTCCGGGGTCTTAAGCTATGGCTACACCTTC,CASSVSGVLSYGYTF
TRBD1,TRBV27,TRBJ1-2,once,TGTGCCAGCAGTTTCAGGGGGCGCGACTATGGCTACACCTTC,CASSFRGRDYGYTF
.,TRBV27,TRBJ2-3,.,TGTGCCAGCAGTTTAGGCGGGACTCGCACAGATACGCAGTATTTT,CASSLGGTRTDTQYF
TRBD2,TRBV5-1,TRBJ2-5,.,TGCGCCAGCAGCTTGTTAGCGGGGGGGTCACAAGAGACCCAGTACTTC,CASSLLAGGSQETQYF
.,TRBV6-2/TRBV6-3,TRBJ1-1,.,TGTGCCAGCAGTCTCGGGAGGAACACTGAAGCTTTCTTT,CASSLGRNTEAFF
TRBD1,TRBV2,TRBJ2-5,.,TGTGCCAGCAACCGGGACAGAGTTTCCGAGACCCAGTACTTC,CASNRDRVSETQYF
TRBD2,TRBV10-3,TRBJ2-3,.,TGTGCCATCGGCACGGCGGGGGGAACAGATACGCAGTATTTT,CAIGTAGGTDTQYF
.,TRBV5-1,TRBJ2-3,.,TGCGCCAGCAGCTTGTCTTCCGGGGCAGATACGCAGTATTTT,CASSLSSGADTQYF
TRBD1,TRBV18,TRBJ2-3,.,TGTGCCAGCTCAGCATTGGACAGGGGAGGCACAGATACGCAGTATTTT,CASSALDRGGTDTQYF
.,TRBV11-1,TRBJ1-2,.,TGTGCCAGCAGTCCTGACAGAAACTATGGCTACACCTTC,CASSPDRNYGYTF
.,TRBV28,TRBJ1-5,once,TGTGCCAGCAGTTTATCAGGGTCAGGCAATCAGCCCCAGCATTTT,CASSLSGSGNQPQHF
.,TRBV5-1,TRBJ1-2,.,TGCGCCAGCAGCTTGGAAGCTGGAATCAGCACCTTC,CASSLEAGISTF
.,TRBV2,TRBJ1-4,.,TGTGCCAGCTCCCGCACGGATGCAACTAATGAAAAACTGTTTTTT,CASSRTDATNEKLFF
.,TRBV28,TRBJ1-5,.,TGTGCCAGCAGCTCGACAGGAGGAAACAATCAGCCCCAGCATTTT,CASSSTGGNNQPQHF
.,TRBV6-1,TRBJ1-2,once,TGTGCCAGCAGTGAAGCAGCGGGGGGAAACTATGGCTACACCTTC,CASSEAAGGNYGYTF
.,TRBV5-6,TRBJ2-5,once,TGTGCCAGCAGCTTGATTGGTGGGGGAGAGACCCAGTACTTC,CASSLIGGGETQYF
.,TRBV7-9,TRBJ1-3,few,TGTGCCAGCAGCTCTGTCAGGGCGGCCTCTGGAAACACCATATATTTT,CASSSVRAASGNTIYF
.,TRBV7-2,TRBJ2-3,.,TGTGCCAGCAGCCCTCGGGCAGGCACAGATACGCAGTATTTT,CASSPRAGTDTQYF
.,TRBV6-5,TRBJ1-5,.,TGTGCCAGCAATCCAACAGGGAATCAGCCCCAGCATTTT,CASNPTGNQPQHF
.,TRBV15,TRBJ1-2,.,TGTGCCACCAGCAGTTCGTCTAACTATGGCTACACCTTC,CATSSSSNYGYTF
.,TRBV7-8,TRBJ1-5,.,TGTGCCAGCAGCTCGACAGGATTGGGCAATCAGCCCCAGCATTTT,CASSSTGLGNQPQHF
.,TRBV5-1,TRBJ1-2,.,TGCGCCAGCAGCTTGGTGCAGGGCCAATATGGCTACACCTTC,CASSLVQGQYGYTF
.,TRBV5-1,TRBJ1-4,.,TGCGCCAGCAGCGCGGGGCTAAGTAATGAAAAACTGTTTTTT,CASSAGLSNEKLFF
.,TRBV30,TRBJ2-5,.,TGTGCCTGGAGCCCCTCGGAAGAGACCCAGTACTTC,CAWSPSEETQYF